The present entry profiles one T cell receptor beta chain with its context. What antigen it recognizes has not been identified. From the germline V gene, CDR1 is SGHDN and CDR2 is FVKESK. Counted from cysteine to phenylalanine, this CDR3 has 14 amino acids. The protein alone is recorded here. The entry originates in a study of CXCR3-negative and CXCR3-positive naive CD8 T cells (dated 2019 in TCRdb). Study-level background: In total, 130 million to 150 million TRB reads were obtained, which works out to roughly 1.5 +/- 0.3 million reads per library. TRBV-TRBJ cluster analysis included naive subsets from a handful of donors and memory cells from 3 donors. Diversity and physicochemical repertoire analyses were performed on about ten donors pooled from two independent experiments. The paper's findings and limits, for the study overall: Because surface CD5, which is linked to self-reactivity in mice, was comparable between the naive subsets, TCR interaction strength was also inferred from TRB CDR3 physicochemical properties. Within the same donor, TRBV-TRBJ usage looked similar between naive CXCR3-negative and CXCR3-positive cells, but memory cells had distinct patterns. Both naive subsets had comparably high repertoire diversity, while memory CD8+ T cells had much lower repertoire diversity. TRB CDR3s from CXCR3-positive naive cells showed higher hydrophobicity (lower Kidera factor 4), lower energy, and higher strength and volume indices than CXCR3-negative naive cells. CXCR3 expression partially decreased after cryopreservation, so most assays used freshly isolated PBMCs.

The sequencer listed for this sample is NextSeq 550. The Human TCR Profiling Kit (MiLaboratory) was used to prepare UMI-labeled 5' RACE TRB cDNA libraries. cDNA synthesis used the entire amount of extracted RNA, and PCR amplification then used the entire amount of cDNA produced. Libraries were prepared in parallel using an identical number of PCR cycles. Per the authors' processing: About 53,000 +/- 10,000 unique UMI-labeled TRB cDNA molecules per library were extracted with MIGEC and MiXCR, with at least two reads per UMI required. Each library averaged 40,000 +/- 10,000 functional in-frame TRB CDR3 nucleotide clonotypes without stop codons. After downsampling to 5000 UMI-labeled TRB molecules per sample, diversity metrics such as normalized Shannon-Wiener and Chao1 were calculated in VDJtools. VDJtools computed clonotype-size-weighted physicochemical properties of the central five CDR3 residues: interaction energy, strength, volume and Kidera factor 4. TCRdb reprocessed the reads and provides one entry for every CDR3 protein sequence; no DNA is given. The V and J calls come from TCRdb's annotation, not from the publication. In this sample's table one finds approximately 88,000 distinct CDR3 sequences. The ten top clones hold approximately 1.7% of the sample.

For every CD8+ T cell subset, 300,000 cells were flow-sorted straight into RLT lysis buffer, and each subset was sorted in triplicate. To keep memory contaminants out, a stringent definition of naive CD8+ T cells was applied: CD45RO-CCR7+CD27+CD95-. Standard density gradient centrifugation was used to isolate peripheral blood mononuclear cells from buffy coats. A FACSAria III was used to flow-sort naive CD8+ T cells into CXCR3-negative and CXCR3-positive populations. An RNeasy Mini Kit was used to extract total RNA from the sorted cells. The chain is encoded by TRBV14 joined to TRBJ2-2; TCRdb gives TRBD1 as the D gene, but with no DNA this cannot be confirmed. The TCR sequence derives from a human donor in good health. Some clones in this sample may be carry-over from other donors' samples. Sequenced input: naive CXCR3- CD8+ T cells from blood. Read against the paper, the sample's cell subset or site label means: CD45RO-CCR7+CD27+CD95- naive CD8+ T cells lacking CXCR3 (TNR3-). The CDR3 reads CASSQLAPIGELFF.